These T cell receptor beta chains were read from a single sample in a study of siplizumab effects on memory and regulatory T cells. Clones were read by immunoSEQ multiplex PCR, and TCRdb kept only the in-frame ones, dropping some. The profile shows around 100,000 clones, more than 85% of them singletons. The sample was Tregs sorted from blood. Source of these receptors: a human donor in good health. Each CDR3 is given with its conserved first and last residue. Fields, in order: clone size, V gene, J gene, D gene, CDR3 protein, CDR3 DNA. D genes are given only for firm matches. The size field is filled for only some rows; it gives once, few, many or a size class.

>-|TRBV5-1|TRBJ2-7|-
CASSVDRIDYEQYF
TGCGCCAGCAGCGTAGACAGGATCGACTACGAGCAGTACTTC
>-|TRBV7-8|TRBJ2-3|TRBD2
CASSLRASGRAGDTQYF
TGTGCCAGCAGCTTAAGGGCTAGCGGGAGGGCGGGAGATACGCAGTATTTT
>-|TRBV30|TRBJ1-2|-
CAWTLGANYGYTF
TGTGCCTGGACACTGGGAGCTAACTATGGCTACACCTTC
>-|TRBV9|TRBJ2-6|-
CASRRGGTGANVLTF
TGTGCCAGCAGGCGAGGAGGGACTGGGGCCAACGTCCTGACTTTC
>-|TRBV11-2|TRBJ2-1|-
CASSLVGTSTFF
TGTGCCAGCAGCTTAGTAGGGACCTCAACCTTCTTC
>-|TRBV5-1|TRBJ2-5|-
CASSFGGTIETQYF
TGCGCCAGCAGCTTTGGGGGCACGATTGAGACCCAGTACTTC
>-|TRBV5-1|TRBJ2-7|-
CASSHLREHEQYF
TGCGCCAGCAGCCACTTACGGGAGCACGAGCAGTACTTC
>-|TRBV4-2|TRBJ2-7|TRBD1
CASSPRTGSYEQYF
TGTGCCAGCAGCCCCAGGACAGGGTCCTACGAGCAGTACTTC
>once|TRBV30|TRBJ1-3|-
CAWDSHSGNTIYF
TGTGCCTGGGACAGCCACTCTGGAAACACCATATATTTT
>-|TRBV6-1|TRBJ2-1|-
CASSRNNEQFF
TGTGCCAGCAGTAGAAACAATGAGCAGTTCTTC
>once|TRBV29-1|TRBJ2-7|-
CSVELGDEQYF
TGCAGCGTTGAGTTAGGAGACGAGCAGTACTTC
>-|TRBV6-1|TRBJ2-4|TRBD2
CASSEGLAGTQNIQYF
TGTGCCAGCAGTGAGGGCCTAGCGGGAACCCAAAACATTCAGTACTTC
>-|TRBV2|TRBJ2-7|TRBD1
CASSRQGAPYEQYF
TGTGCCAGCAGTAGACAGGGGGCCCCCTACGAGCAGTACTTC
>-|TRBV11-2|TRBJ1-3|-
CASSLIRGAGNTIYF
TGTGCCAGCAGCTTAATTAGGGGCGCCGGAAACACCATATATTTT
>-|TRBV5-1|TRBJ1-1|-
CASSQGGPEAFF
TGCGCCAGCAGCCAAGGGGGACCTGAAGCTTTCTTT
>-|TRBV5-1|TRBJ2-3|TRBD2
CASSLVVLAGDLDDTDTQYF
TGCGCCAGCAGCTTGGTTGTGCTAGCGGGGGACTTAGACGACACAGATACGCAGTATTTT
>-|TRBV14|TRBJ2-7|-
CASSQLGEIYEQYF
TGTGCCAGCAGCCAACTGGGAGAGATCTACGAGCAGTACTTC
>-|TRBV30|TRBJ2-1|-
CAWSVHNEVLPFF
TGTGCCTGGAGTGTACATAATGAGGTCCTCCCGTTCTTC
>-|TRBV2|TRBJ2-7|-
CASSWTGSYEQYF
TGTGCCAGCAGCTGGACTGGTTCCTACGAGCAGTACTTC
>-|TRBV11-2|TRBJ2-7|TRBD1
CASSLDHYRGTSYEQYF
TGTGCCAGCAGCTTAGATCATTACAGGGGAACTTCCTACGAGCAGTACTTC
>-|TRBV7-9|TRBJ2-3|-
CASSRGTSHTDTQYF
TGTGCCAGCAGCCGCGGGACATCACATACAGATACGCAGTATTTT
>-|TRBV6-1|TRBJ2-3|-
CASSEGSYGSTDTQYF
TGTGCCAGCAGTGAAGGGAGTTATGGGAGCACAGATACGCAGTATTTT
>-|TRBV2|TRBJ1-4|-
CASSLDAVEKLFF
TGTGCCAGCAGCCTCGACGCGGTTGAAAAACTGTTTTTT
>-|TRBV7-2|TRBJ2-7|TRBD1
CASSLASGGPYEQYF
TGTGCCAGCAGCTTAGCATCAGGGGGACCCTACGAGCAGTACTTC
>-|TRBV5-1|TRBJ2-3|-
CASSLSADTQYF
TGCGCCAGCAGCTTATCTGCAGATACGCAGTATTTT
>-|TRBV30|TRBJ2-3|TRBD2
CACSYSGLAFADTQYF
TGTGCCTGCTCATATTCCGGACTAGCATTTGCAGATACGCAGTATTTT
>-|TRBV6-5|TRBJ1-6|TRBD1
CASSLRDRGSPLHF
TGTGCCAGCAGTCTACGGGACAGGGGCTCACCCCTCCACTTT
>once|TRBV5-1|TRBJ1-1|-
CASSLQGGVPTEAFF
TGCGCCAGCAGCCTACAGGGAGGGGTTCCCACTGAAGCTTTCTTT
>-|TRBV5-1|TRBJ2-7|-
CASRRPGIGSYEQYF
TGCGCCAGCAGGCGCCCCGGGATAGGCTCCTACGAGCAGTACTTC
>-|TRBV11-3|TRBJ2-1|TRBD2
CASSPPPLLAGVPYNEQFF
TGTGCCAGCAGCCCCCCCCCTCTTCTAGCGGGAGTCCCTTACAATGAGCAGTTCTTC
>once|TRBV6-5|TRBJ2-1|-
CASSSPGLPLDEQFF
TGTGCCAGCAGTTCTCCGGGACTCCCTTTGGATGAGCAGTTCTTC
>-|TRBV30|TRBJ2-1|-
CAWSRGFGYNEQFF
TGTGCCTGGAGTCGGGGTTTCGGGTACAATGAGCAGTTCTTC
>-|TRBV6-1|TRBJ1-5|-
CASSVVGDQPQHF
TGTGCCAGCAGTGTGGTCGGAGATCAGCCCCAGCATTTT
>-|TRBV20-1|TRBJ2-1|-
CSARVDSEQFF
TGCAGTGCTAGAGTCGATAGTGAGCAGTTCTTC
>-|TRBV4-1|TRBJ2-3|TRBD2
CASSPSASGRASRHTDTQYF
TGCGCCAGCAGCCCTTCCGCTAGCGGGAGGGCTTCCCGCCACACAGATACGCAGTATTTT
>-|TRBV7-8|TRBJ1-1|-
CASSLTGTVEAFF
TGTGCCAGCAGCTTAACTGGGACGGTAGAAGCTTTCTTT
>-|TRBV2|TRBJ1-2|-
CASSPGGGYTF
TGTGCCAGCAGCCCAGGAGGGGGCTACACCTTC
>-|TRBV6-5|TRBJ1-5|-
CASSSSLQPQHF
TGTGCCAGCAGTTCCTCTCTTCAGCCCCAGCATTTT
>-|TRBV10-3|TRBJ1-1|-
CACGEFDTEAFF
TGTGCCTGCGGCGAGTTCGACACTGAAGCTTTCTTT
>-|TRBV7-9|TRBJ2-7|TRBD2
CASSLADRLAAYEQYF
TGTGCCAGCAGCTTAGCCGACAGACTAGCGGCTTACGAGCAGTACTTC
>-|TRBV19|TRBJ1-2|TRBD1
CASSIATGEGYGYTF
TGTGCCAGTAGTATAGCAACAGGGGAGGGCTATGGCTACACCTTC
>-|TRBV6-6|TRBJ2-7|TRBD1
CASSLRRTGLGEQYF
TGTGCCAGCAGTCTCCGTCGGACAGGGCTGGGGGAGCAGTACTTC
>-|TRBV5-1|TRBJ2-7|-
CASSSTGRGTYEQYF
TGCGCCAGCAGCTCAACAGGGAGGGGAACCTACGAGCAGTACTTC
>-|TRBV11-3|TRBJ2-7|-
CASGRAVSYEQYF
TGTGCCAGCGGGAGAGCGGTCTCCTACGAGCAGTACTTC
>-|TRBV10-3|TRBJ2-7|-
CAISDVLGSSYEQYF
TGTGCCATCAGTGACGTTCTGGGCAGCTCCTACGAGCAGTACTTC
>-|TRBV5-4|TRBJ1-2|-
CASSFYRVPSFGYTF
TGTGCCAGCAGTTTTTACAGGGTACCCTCCTTTGGCTACACCTTC
>-|TRBV5-1|TRBJ2-7|TRBD2
CASSWTFSGSSYEQYF
TGCGCCAGCAGCTGGACCTTCAGCGGGAGCTCCTACGAGCAGTACTTC
>-|TRBV7-7|TRBJ2-7|-
CARAGQGPIYEQYF
TGTGCTAGGGCGGGGCAGGGCCCCATCTACGAGCAGTACTTC
>-|TRBV5-4|TRBJ2-3|-
CASSPLGGFTDTQYF
TGTGCCAGCAGCCCCCTGGGCGGATTCACAGATACGCAGTATTTT
>-|TRBV10-2|TRBJ1-2|-
CASSREGFGYTF
TGCGCCAGCAGTAGGGAGGGGTTTGGCTACACCTTC